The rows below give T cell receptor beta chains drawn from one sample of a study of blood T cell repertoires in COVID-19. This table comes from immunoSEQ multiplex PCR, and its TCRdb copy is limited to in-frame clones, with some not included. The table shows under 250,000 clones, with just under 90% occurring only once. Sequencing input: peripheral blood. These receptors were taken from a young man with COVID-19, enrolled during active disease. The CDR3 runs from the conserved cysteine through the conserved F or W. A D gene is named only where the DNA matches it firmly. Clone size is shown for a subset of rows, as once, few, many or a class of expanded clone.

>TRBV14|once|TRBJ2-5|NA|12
TGTGCCAGCAGCCAATTCAGGGAGACCCAGTACTTC
CASSQFRETQYF
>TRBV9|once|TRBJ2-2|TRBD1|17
TGTGCCAGCAGCAAGGAAAAGGGGACAGGGAACACCGGGGAGCTGTTTTTT
CASSKEKGTGNTGELFF
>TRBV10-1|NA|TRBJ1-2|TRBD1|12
TGCGCCAGCAGAAGGACAGGGCTTGGCTACACCTTC
CASRRTGLGYTF
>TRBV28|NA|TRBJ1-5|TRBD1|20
TGTGCCAGCAGTTTTCCATCGCCGGGACAGGGCAAGTATAGCAATCAGCCCCAGCATTTT
CASSFPSPGQGKYSNQPQHF
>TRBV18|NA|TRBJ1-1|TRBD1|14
TGTGCCAGCTCAACAGGAAACAGGGGGGCTGAAGCTTTCTTT
CASSTGNRGAEAFF
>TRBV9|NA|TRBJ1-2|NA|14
TGTGCCAGCAGCGTCGCCAGGGCCAACTATGGCTACACCTTC
CASSVARANYGYTF
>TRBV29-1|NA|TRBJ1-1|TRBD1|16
TGCAGCGTTGGTCAGGGACAGGGTCTGTGGAACACTGAAGCTTTCTTT
CSVGQGQGLWNTEAFF
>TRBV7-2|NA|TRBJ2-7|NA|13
TGTGCCAGCAGCTTAACTCCTACCTACGAGCAGTACTTC
CASSLTPTYEQYF
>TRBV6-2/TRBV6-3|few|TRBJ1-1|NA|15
TGTGCCAGCAGTTACCGAGCCGCCATGAACACTGAAGCTTTCTTT
CASSYRAAMNTEAFF
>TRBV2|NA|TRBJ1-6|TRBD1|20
TGTGCCAGCAGCGAGACCGGGACAGGGTTTTTCAGCTCCTATAATTCACCCCTCCACTTT
CASSETGTGFFSSYNSPLHF
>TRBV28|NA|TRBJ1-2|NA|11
TGTGCCAGCAGTCGGTCCTATGGCTACACCTTC
CASSRSYGYTF
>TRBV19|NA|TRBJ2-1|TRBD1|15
TGTGCCAGCACGGACAGGGGGAGCTCCTACAATGAGCAGTTCTTC
CASTDRGSSYNEQFF
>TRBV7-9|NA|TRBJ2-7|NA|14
TGTGCCAGCAGCTCCCGCAGGGCTGACTACGAGCAGTACTTC
CASSSRRADYEQYF
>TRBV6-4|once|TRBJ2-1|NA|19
TGTGCCAGCAGTGACTGGCGGGATCGGAGACGATCCGCCTACAATGAGCAGTTCTTC
CASSDWRDRRRSAYNEQFF
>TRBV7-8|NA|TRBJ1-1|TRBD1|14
TGTGCCAGCAGCCCGGGACAGTTAAACACTGAAGCTTTCTTT
CASSPGQLNTEAFF
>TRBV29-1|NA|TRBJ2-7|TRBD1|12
TGCAGCGTCCTGGACAGGGACTACGAGCAGTACTTC
CSVLDRDYEQYF
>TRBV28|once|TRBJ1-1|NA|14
TGTGCCAGCTCGGAGGGGCAGGTGAACACTGAAGCTTTCTTT
CASSEGQVNTEAFF
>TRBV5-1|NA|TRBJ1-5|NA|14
TGCGCCAGCAGCTTGGGAGGCACTAATCAGCCCCAGCATTTT
CASSLGGTNQPQHF
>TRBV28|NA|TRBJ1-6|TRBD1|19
TGTGCCAGCAGTTTGTTATTCGGACAGGGGAGCTCCTATAATTCACCCCTCCACTTT
CASSLLFGQGSSYNSPLHF
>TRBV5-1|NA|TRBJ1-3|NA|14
TGCGCCAGCGGGCAGGACTTCTCTGGAAACACCATATATTTT
CASGQDFSGNTIYF
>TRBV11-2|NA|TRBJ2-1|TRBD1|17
TGTGCCAGCAGCCGCCCCACCGGGACAGCCTCCTACAATGAGCAGTTCTTC
CASSRPTGTASYNEQFF
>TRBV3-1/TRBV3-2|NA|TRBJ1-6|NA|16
TGTGCCAGCAGCCAAGATCACAGATCTTATAATTCACCCCTCCACTTT
CASSQDHRSYNSPLHF
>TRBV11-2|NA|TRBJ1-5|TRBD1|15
TGTGCCAGCAGCCCAGGACAGGGGCGAGTCCAGCCCCAGCATTTT
CASSPGQGRVQPQHF
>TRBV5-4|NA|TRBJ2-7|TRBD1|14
TGTGCCAGCAGCTCAACAGGGGGGTCCTACGAGCAGTACTTC
CASSSTGGSYEQYF
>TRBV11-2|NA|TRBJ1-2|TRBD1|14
TGTGCCAGCAGCCGACAGGGTATCAGTAGTGGCTACACCTTC
CASSRQGISSGYTF
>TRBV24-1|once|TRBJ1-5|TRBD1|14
TGTGCCACCAGTGATCCAGGGGGCGGGCAGCCCCAGCATTTT
CATSDPGGGQPQHF
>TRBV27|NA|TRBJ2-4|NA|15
TGTGCCAGCAGCCCCGGTCCCCGAGCCAAAAACATTCAGTACTTC
CASSPGPRAKNIQYF
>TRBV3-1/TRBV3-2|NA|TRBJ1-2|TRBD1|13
TGTGCCAGCCGCTCCCGAGGGACAGATAGCTACACCTTC
CASRSRGTDSYTF
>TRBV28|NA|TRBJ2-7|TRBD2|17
TGTGCCAGCAGTTCCCGGCGAGGGCGGGGGGACTCCTACGAGCAGTACTTC
CASSSRRGRGDSYEQYF
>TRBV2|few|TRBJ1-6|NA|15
TGTGCCAGCATGCGGGACGGGTCGGATAATTCACCCCTCCACTTT
CASMRDGSDNSPLHF
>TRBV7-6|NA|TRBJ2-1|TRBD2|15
TGTGCCAGCAGCCTTAGCGGGGGAGATTACAATGAGCAGTTCTTC
CASSLSGGDYNEQFF
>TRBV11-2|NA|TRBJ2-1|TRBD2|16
TGTGCCAGCAGTCTTAGCGGGAGAGGAGCCTACAATGAGCAGTTCTTC
CASSLSGRGAYNEQFF
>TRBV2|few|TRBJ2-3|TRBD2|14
TGTGCCAGCAGGACCGGGGGGGCCGCCGATACGCAGTATTTT
CASRTGGAADTQYF
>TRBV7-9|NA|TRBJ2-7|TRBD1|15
TGTGCCAGCAGCGCCTCCGGGACAGGGGGCTACGAGCAGTACTTC
CASSASGTGGYEQYF